The clone carrying this T cell receptor (beta chain) has a single count. Time point in this sample: newly diagnosed GD, antithyroid drugs for less than 3 months. After RNA was extracted from PBMCs, the TCR library was made from it. Researchers made TCR beta libraries by using iRepertoire HTBI primers and running Arm-PCR on CDR3 regions. Per the authors' pipeline: Detected in the samples were about 60 TRBV and approximately 14 TRBJ segments. TCRdb re-called the multiplex PCR reads with MiXCR, one entry per CDR3 protein. TCRdb, not the original authors, processed these V and J calls. Counted here are 320,000 or so distinct CDR3 sequences, over 15% occurring once; the ten biggest clones make up about 39%. These data originate in a study of regulatory T cells in long-lasting Graves disease. In the study overall: The study enrolled newly diagnosed Graves' patients on antithyroid drugs under 3 months.

The germline gives CDR1 SGHAT, CDR2 FQNNGV. The V gene lost 3 bases and the J gene lost 5 bases, with 17 bases spanning the gap. The CDR3 contains 15 residues. The chain recombines TRBV11-2 with TRBJ2-7, with a possible D match to TRBD2 (5 bases). The receptor was isolated from a female donor with Graves disease. The sample consisted of peripheral blood mononuclear cells (PBMCs), taken at new diagnosis, from a patient treated with antithyroid drugs. CDR3 amino acids: CASSFLDSGIHEQYF. The CDR3 coding sequence is TGTGCCAGCAGCTTCTTAGACTCGGGGATCCACGAGCAGTACTTC. The full variable domain, with the rest looked up from reference TRBV11-2 and TRBJ2-7, is EAGVAQSPRYKIIEKRQSVAFWCNPISGHATLYWYQQILGQGPKLLIQFQNNGVVDDSQLPKDRFSAERLKGVDSTLKIQPAKLEDSAVYLCASSFLDSGIHEQYFGPGTRLTVT.